Sequencing of this T cell receptor (beta chain) was carried out in a study of CD8+ T cells in alopecia areata. Study-wide results and limits: Mice showed TCR sharing more clearly than patients did, possibly owing to HLA. Lesional scalp, especially alopecia totalis/universalis, showed higher clonality than normal scalp.

In germline, CDR1 is SGHRS, CDR2 YFSETQ. CDR3 length equals 19 residues. Trimming shortened V by 4 bases and J by 2 bases, and 27 bases separated the two germline ends. As the sequencing template, cDNA was produced by extracting RNA and reverse transcribing it. Data came from immunoSEQ multiplex PCR; TCRdb stores just in-frame clones and leaves some out. Among approximately 150,000 clones listed, about three fifths were seen once. Remarks on this clone: Its antigen is not known.

The J gene is TRBJ2-5, the V gene TRBV5-1; maybe TRBD1 (6 bases). This sequence was found in a human donor in good health. Input material: CD8+ T cells sorted from blood. The CDR3 protein is CASSTLVGQLMTGQETQYF. In DNA, the CDR3 is TGCGCCAGCAGCACCCTGGTGGGACAACTCATGACCGGGCAAGAGACCCAGTACTTC.